The present TCR beta chain was sequenced within a study of CD8 T cells in ankylosing spondylitis. Whole-study findings and limits: Within ankylosing spondylitis blood, a TCR beta motif made up of eight or nine highly homologous variants appeared to be characteristic. Significant enrichment of disease-linked clones was reported in matched ankylosing spondylitis synovial fluid. Clones linked with disease were CD8+ and fairly uncommon in the peripheral blood.

The CDR3 consists of 13 residues. Germline V gene data show CDR1 as DFQATT and CDR2 as SNEGSKA (reference sequence). The germline V and J ends were trimmed by 1 base and 4 bases, with 9 bases remaining between them. A note on this clonotype: Its antigen is still unknown.

For TCR beta, libraries came from quantitative 5'-RACE with molecular barcodes. Each CDR3 protein is one row after TCRdb ran MiXCR on the 5' RACE reads. The table records roughly 700,000 distinct CDR3 sequences, under 20% of them present only once. V is TRBV20-1 and J is TRBJ2-3; D ambiguous. The sample consisted of blood, either unsorted or a sorted T cell fraction (not recorded which). The TCR comes from a male donor with ankylosing spondylitis. This CDR3 is CSARGEWSDTQYF. For the CDR3, the DNA is TGCAGTGCTAGAGGAGAGTGGTCAGATACGCAGTATTTT.